This T cell receptor beta chain is from a study of control samples from healthy donors and cancer patients. This table comes from immunoSEQ multiplex PCR, and its TCRdb copy is limited to in-frame clones, with some not included. The sample lists tens of thousands of clones, approximately 90% occurring once. There are 14 residues in the CDR3. CDR1 is SGHRS, CDR2 YFSETQ, per germline. Trimming at V came to 5 bases and at J to 7 bases, leaving 11 bases not matched to a gene. Sample: PBMCs. The receptor was derived from a woman in her sixties or seventies with head and neck cancer. J is TRBJ2-7 and V is TRBV5-1, with TRBD2 identical over 8 bases. The CDR3 spells CASRWGAGGEEQYF. As DNA, the CDR3 is TGCGCCAGCAGATGGGGGGCGGGGGGCGAGGAGCAGTACTTC. Supplemented by reference TRBV5-1 and TRBJ2-7, the full variable domain reads KAGVTQTPRYLIKTRGQQVTLSCSPISGHRSVSWYQQTPGQGLQFLFEYFSETQRNKGNFPGRFSGRQFSNSRSEMNVSTLELGDSALYLCASRWGAGGEEQYFGPGTRLTVT.